Listed below are T cell receptor beta chains from one sample, sequenced in a study of coeliac disease. This table comes from immunoSEQ multiplex PCR, and its TCRdb copy is limited to in-frame clones, with some not included. Here the sample spans around 6,000 clones, around 62% being singletons. The sample comprised lymphocytes from the gut lamina propria. The receptor set was obtained from a man between 65 and 85 years old with active celiac disease. The conserved cysteine and the conserved F or W are not part of the CDR3 here.

TRBJ1-5,TRBV6-9,ASMGFGGSVRVRQPQH
TRBJ2-1,TRBV30,AWSVLAGINEQF
TRBJ2-7,TRBV7-7,ASSAQTGTEQY
TRBJ1-4,TRBV30,AWTGGSMGHEKLF
TRBJ1-6,TRBV7-2,ASSLRQGVGWNSPLH
TRBJ1-6,TRBV21-1,ASSKTPDRGESYNSPLH
TRBJ2-3,TRBV6-5,ASSYETSGGDTQY
TRBJ1-1,TRBV28,ASSLRGGNTEAF
TRBJ1-1,TRBV29-1,SVEVLGGTEAF
TRBJ2-2,TRBV9,ASSILQGSDGELF
TRBJ2-5,TRBV7-9,ASSLGVAETQY
TRBJ2-1,TRBV5-1,ASSLVGAGRDNEQF
TRBJ2-2,TRBV5-1,ASSLRAGVYTGELF
TRBJ1-5,TRBV7-8,ASSGGTESNQPQH
TRBJ2-2,TRBV27,ASSPGQLTGELF
TRBJ1-6,TRBV7-8,ASSLHRPRGQGAIDRNSPLH
TRBJ1-6,TRBV5-1,ASSLAQGGNSPLH
TRBJ2-1,TRBV19,ASSTDRANNEQF
TRBJ1-4,TRBV19,ASTGQGNEKLF
TRBJ2-2,TRBV9,ASSVRTENTGELF
TRBJ2-7,TRBV5-6,ASSPYGTYAYEQY
TRBJ1-2,TRBV21-1,ASSKVGQVLLDYGYT
TRBJ1-3,TRBV6-5,ASSYQTGNTIY
TRBJ2-3,TRBV10-3,AISRQESTDTQY
TRBJ2-7,TRBV23-1,ASSQFPRSSYEQY
TRBJ2-1,TRBV11-2,ASSLGLAHYNEQF
TRBJ2-7,TRBV10-2,ASSLPLAGDYEQY